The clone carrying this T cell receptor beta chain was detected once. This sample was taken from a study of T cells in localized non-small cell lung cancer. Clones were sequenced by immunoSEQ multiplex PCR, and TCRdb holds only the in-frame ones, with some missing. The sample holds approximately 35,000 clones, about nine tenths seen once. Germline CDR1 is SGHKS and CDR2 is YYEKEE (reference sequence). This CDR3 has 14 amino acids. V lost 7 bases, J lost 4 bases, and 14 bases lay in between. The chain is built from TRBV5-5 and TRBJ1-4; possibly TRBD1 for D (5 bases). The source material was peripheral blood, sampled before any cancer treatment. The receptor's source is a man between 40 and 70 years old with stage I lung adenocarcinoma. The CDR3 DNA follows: TGTGCCAGCGATTCTACAGACAGTAATGAAAAACTGTTTTTT. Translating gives CASDSTDSNEKLFF.